This paragraph covers one TCR beta chain sequence. Its matching antigen is unknown. The protocol was immunoSEQ multiplex PCR, while the TCRdb copy is restricted to in-frame clones and leaves out a portion. The sample records around 78,000 clones, more than 60% being singletons. This specimen belongs to a study of early stage breast cancer tumors. On the study more broadly: Of some 16 invasive breast tumors, more than nine were hormone receptor-positive, HER2-negative.

The ends were cut back, 6 bases at V and 7 bases at J, with 12 bases in the middle. This CDR3 has 12 amino acids. Germline loops: CDR1 MGHDK, CDR2 SYGVNS. Findings of the study overall: Commonly generated sequences made up most enriched TCRB sequences shared between patients. Tumors had roughly 2.4-fold higher T cell density and higher clonality than adjacent normal breast tissue.

This receptor was taken from a person in their sixties with breast cancer. The rearrangement links TRBV25-1 to TRBJ1-1, with D unclear. The source material was blood. The CDR3 bases are TGTGCCAGCAGCGCCAATTTAGGTGAAGCTTTCTTT. Translating it yields CASSANLGEAFF.